What follows are 17 T cell receptor beta chains derived from one specimen sequenced in a study of technical replicates of blood from a few donors. Some clones are missing from TCRdb's copy, which holds only in-frame ones; the method was immunoSEQ multiplex PCR. The table records 45,000 to 55,000 clones, about 93% of them present only once. Sequencing was done on a sample of T cells isolated from PBMCs. The receptors were gathered from a human donor in good health.

This clone has a handful of counts. The CDR3 loop is CASRSKAGWYEQYF. The CDR3 DNA follows: TGTGCCAGCAGATCAAAGGCAGGGTGGTACGAGCAGTACTTC. The rearrangement uses TRBV7-3 and TRBJ2-7; the D gene is possibly TRBD1 (5 bases). Trimming shortened V by 6 bases and J by 4 bases, and 16 bases separated the two germline ends. This CDR3 has 14 amino acids. Germline values: CDR1 SGHTA, CDR2 FQGTGA.

This clone came up once. The chain recombines TRBV5-6 with TRBJ2-5; 8 bases agree with TRBD1. Germline values: CDR1 SGHDT, CDR2 YYEEEE. The CDR3 is 14 residues long. The V segment lost 0 bases and the J segment 6 bases; nucleotides outside the gene matches: 4. CDR3 loop: CASSLAGGRKTQYF. The DNA of the CDR3 is TGTGCCAGCAGCTTGGCAGGGGGCCGAAAGACCCAGTACTTC.

The V gene is TRBV11-2, the J gene TRBJ2-7, with 8 positions matching TRBD1. Germline V CDR1 and CDR2: SGHAT, FQNNGV. The CDR3 contains 16 residues. V was pared by 4 bases and J by 4 bases, with 12 bases of the junction left unmatched. This CDR3 reads CASSSYRDRPLYEQYF. CDR3 bases: TGTGCCAGCAGCTCTTACCGGGACAGGCCCCTGTACGAGCAGTACTTC.

CDR3 coding DNA: TGTGCCAGCAGTTTGGCTGAAGGGGCTGAAGCTTTCTTT. This sequence encodes CASSLAEGAEAFF. This sequence joins TRBV28 and TRBJ1-1, with D possibly matching TRBD1 (5 bases). The CDR3 totals 13 residues. Germline V gene sequence: CDR1 MDHEN, CDR2 SYDVKM. Trimming shortened V by 3 bases and J by 6 bases, and 11 bases separated the two germline ends.

The rearrangement joins TRBV5-1 to TRBJ2-2, with TRBD1 matching over 8 bases. The CDR3 runs to 16 residues. The junction had 5 bases not matched to a gene; V was cut back by 0 bases and J by 4 bases. Looked up from germline, CDR1 is SGHRS and CDR2 is YFSETQ. The CDR3 region has the DNA TGCGCCAGCAGCTTGGGGACAGGGTCGTTCACCGGGGAGCTGTTTTTT. Protein sequence: CASSLGTGSFTGELFF. Full variable domain (outside the CDR3, taken from reference TRBV5-1 and TRBJ2-2): KAGVTQTPRYLIKTRGQQVTLSCSPISGHRSVSWYQQTPGQGLQFLFEYFSETQRNKGNFPGRFSGRQFSNSRSEMNVSTLELGDSALYLCASSLGTGSFTGELFFGEGSRLTVL.

The chain recombines TRBV7-9 with TRBJ2-7, with D possibly matching TRBD2 (7 bases). Trimming left V 1 base short and J 7 bases short, with 11 bases between. Per the germline V gene, CDR1 is SEHNR and CDR2 is FQNEAQ (reference sequence). The CDR3 runs to 13 residues. For the CDR3, the DNA is TGTGCCAGCAGCTTAGTAGGGGGAGGGGAGCAGTACTTC. Amino acid sequence: CASSLVGGGEQYF.

This chain links TRBV19 with TRBJ2-1, with TRBD2 matching 7 bases. J was trimmed by 9 bases and V by 3 bases; bases with no gene match: 5. CDR1 and CDR2 (germline): LNHDA, SQIVND (reference sequence). The CDR3 is 13 amino acids. This chain's CDR3 is CASSILREGEQFF. CDR3 in DNA: TGTGCCAGTAGTATTCTCAGGGAGGGTGAGCAGTTCTTC.

Here the CDR3 DNA reads TGTGCCAGCAGCTTAGGTATAGGGGACTACGAGCAGTACTTC. Encoded protein: CASSLGIGDYEQYF. V and J are TRBV13 and TRBJ2-7; TRBD1 is a possible D gene (5 bases). The germline CDR1 and CDR2 sequences are PRHDT and FYEKMQ (reference sequence). Trimming cost V 0 bases and J 3 bases, with 9 bases left between them. The CDR3 sequence is 14 residues long.

This sequence joins TRBV29-1 and TRBJ2-5; 7 bases fit TRBD2. This CDR3 has 13 residues. V gave up 6 bases and J gave up 4 bases; unmatched junction bases: 8. From germline, CDR1 is SQVTM and CDR2 ANQGSEA. The CDR3 loop reads CSVATREGETQYF. CDR3 bases: TGCAGCGTCGCCACAAGGGAGGGAGAGACCCAGTACTTC.

CDR3: CATSINRGNTEAFF. The CDR3 coding sequence is TGTGCCACCAGCATAAACAGGGGGAACACTGAAGCTTTCTTT. The chain uses TRBV15 and TRBJ1-1; 7 bases are shared with TRBD1. The CDR3 is 14 residues long. Germline values: CDR1 LNHNV, CDR2 YYDKDF (reference sequence). The ends lost 4 bases at V and 1 base at J; junction bases unmatched: 3.

V is TRBV18 and J is TRBJ1-2; 7 bases agree with TRBD1. Germline lookup yields CDR1 KGHSH and CDR2 LQKENI. This CDR3 comprises 12 residues. V shed 4 bases, J shed 8 bases, and the junction held 4 bases outside the gene matches. CDR3 nucleotide sequence: TGTGCCAGCTCACGACAGGGAATCGGCTACACCTTC. Protein sequence: CASSRQGIGYTF.

The chain carries TRBV5-4 and TRBJ2-7; tentative D call: TRBD2 (5 bases). Trimming took 0 bases from V and 2 from J, leaving 9 bases between them. This CDR3 spans 14 amino acids. Germline lookup yields CDR1 SGHNT and CDR2 YYREEE (reference sequence). The CDR3 is CASSLVEVPYEQYF. The CDR3 region has the DNA TGTGCCAGCAGCTTGGTGGAGGTCCCCTACGAGCAGTACTTC.

V usage is TRBV18 and J usage is TRBJ2-6, with 7 bases identical to TRBD1. CDR1 KGHSH and CDR2 LQKENI come from the germline V gene. The CDR3 is made up of 17 amino acids. Losses at the gene ends were 1 base for V and 0 bases for J; bases not matched to a gene: 3. The CDR3: CASSPQGQLSGANVLTF. The DNA for the CDR3 is TGTGCCAGCTCACCACAGGGACAGCTCTCTGGGGCCAACGTCCTGACTTTC.

The chain links TRBV15 to TRBJ1-4; possible D gene TRBD1, 6 bases. Trimming took 9 bases from V and 8 from J, leaving 22 bases between them. Germline V lookup: CDR1 LNHNV, CDR2 YYDKDF (reference sequence). The CDR3 sequence is 15 residues long. The CDR3 DNA reads as TGTGCCACTAGGCCGCCAGGGGCGTTGGGCGAAAAACTGTTTTTT. This codes for CATRPPGALGEKLFF.

The chain combines TRBV6-5 with TRBJ2-5, with 7 bases fitting TRBD2. V lost 6 bases, J lost 5 bases, and 12 bases stayed unmatched. The V gene's germline CDR1 is MNHEY and CDR2 SVGAGI. The CDR3 extends over 15 amino acids. CDR3 in DNA: TGTGCCAGCAGACCCCCCAACGGGAGGTTTGAGACCCAGTACTTC. Its protein is CASRPPNGRFETQYF.

The chain is built from TRBV7-9 and TRBJ1-1; no definite D call. Per germline, CDR1 SEHNR and CDR2 FQNEAQ (reference sequence). The length of the CDR3 is 14 residues. The V and J ends lost 1 base and 0 bases respectively, with 6 bases between them. This CDR3 is CASSLGVLNTEAFF. In DNA, the CDR3 is TGTGCCAGCAGCTTAGGTGTATTGAACACTGAAGCTTTCTTT.

The V gene is TRBV9, the J gene TRBJ1-2; TRBD1 matches at 8 bases. Trimming took 4 bases from V and 6 from J; bases not matched to a gene: 11. CDR3 length equals 15 residues. CDR1 is SGDLS and CDR2 is YYNGEE in the germline V gene. CDR3 sequence reads: CASSIGQGPPHGYTF. The CDR3 DNA is TGTGCCAGCAGCATAGGACAGGGTCCACCTCATGGCTACACCTTC.